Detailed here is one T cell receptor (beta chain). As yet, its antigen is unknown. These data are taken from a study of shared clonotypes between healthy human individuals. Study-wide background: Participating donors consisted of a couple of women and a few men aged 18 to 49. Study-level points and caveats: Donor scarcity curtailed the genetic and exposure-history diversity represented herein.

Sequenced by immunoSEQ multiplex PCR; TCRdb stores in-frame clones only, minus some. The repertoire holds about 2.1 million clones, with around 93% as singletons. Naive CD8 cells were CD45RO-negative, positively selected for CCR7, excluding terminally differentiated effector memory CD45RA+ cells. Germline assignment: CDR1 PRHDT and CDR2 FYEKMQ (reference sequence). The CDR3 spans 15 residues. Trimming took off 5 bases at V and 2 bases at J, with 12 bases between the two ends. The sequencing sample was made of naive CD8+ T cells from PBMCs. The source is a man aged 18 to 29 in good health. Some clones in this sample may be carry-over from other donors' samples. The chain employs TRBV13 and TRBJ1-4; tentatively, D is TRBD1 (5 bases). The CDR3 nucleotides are TGTGCCAGCAGCCCCCCCGGGGCCACTAATGAAAAACTGTTTTTT. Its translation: CASSPPGATNEKLFF.